Reported below is one T cell receptor beta chain. No antigen is known for it. This PCR relied on a set of 60 Vbeta primers and 13 Jbeta primers. TCRdb's copy holds only in-frame clones and misses some; the assay was immunoSEQ multiplex PCR. The table has under 140,000 clones, approximately 86% seen once; the top ten hold approximately 2%. This record comes from a study of cytomegalovirus exposure and HLA in healthy donors. About the research overall: Out of 398 genotyped donors, around 80% belonged to the Caucasian-associated ancestry cluster.

Study-level findings and limits: A few CMV-associated chains proved CMV antigen-specific in vitro. A later analysis found that most CMV-associated TCR beta chains appeared HLA-restricted.

The clonotype originates from a man between 35 and 55 years old in good health and CMV-seronegative. The sequencing sample was made of PBMCs.

This chain's CDR3 is CASSLDMLTEAFF. CDR3 coding DNA: TGTGCCAGCAGCTTAGACATGCTCACTGAAGCTTTCTTT. The chain employs TRBV7-2 and TRBJ1-1; no reliable D call. The CDR3 is made up of 13 amino acids. Per the germline V gene, CDR1 is SGHTA and CDR2 is FQGNSA. V was cut by 1 base and J by 4 bases, with 7 bases left in between. The full variable domain, rest sourced from reference TRBV7-2 and TRBJ1-1, is GAGVSQSPSNKVTEKGKDVELRCDPISGHTALYWYRQSLGQGLEFLIYFQGNSAPDKSGLPSDRFSAERTGGSVSTLTIQRTQQEDSAVYLCASSLDMLTEAFFGQGTRLTVV.